Reported below is one T cell receptor beta chain. Antigen: not known. The source of the sample is a study of cytomegalovirus exposure and HLA in healthy donors. Regarding the study as a whole: When a later analysis compared HLA-associated TCR beta chains with equally common others, the HLA-associated chains turned out to be more clonally expanded and to have lower generation probabilities. Despite most TCR sequences being rare, some public TCRs occurred in many donors.

CDR3 length: 14 amino acids. CDR1 is MNHNY, CDR2 SVGAGI, per germline (reference sequence). A multiplex PCR was run with 60 Vbeta primers and 13 Jbeta primers. Original data processing: A later analysis tallied approximately 78 million unique TCR beta chains, 9 million to 12 million of them shared. Assay used: immunoSEQ multiplex PCR; TCRdb lists only in-frame clones, some missing. Clone size and the V and J calls come from that table; the DNA yielded D and trimming. The table records approximately 130,000 clones, about 80% of them present only once. The clonotype originates from a man between 45 and 60 years old in good health and CMV-seronegative. This chain links TRBV6-6 with TRBJ1-3; D gene uncertain. The sequenced sample was PBMCs. The CDR3: CGTLSSDSGNTIYF. CDR3 bases: TGTGGCACCCTCTCTTCAGACTCTGGAAACACCATATATTTT.